One TCR beta chain is described in this entry. As originally analysed: Reference gene primer amplification gave nucleated cell count estimates. Clones were read by immunoSEQ multiplex PCR, and TCRdb kept only the in-frame ones, dropping some. V and J calls and clone size are given by that table; D and trimming were obtained from the DNA. The data contain 300,000 to 350,000 clones, 83% of them singletons. The J segment lost 8 bases and the V segment lost 3 bases, leaving 9 bases of the junction unmatched. Germline values: CDR1 SGHTS, CDR2 YDEGEE. The CDR3 is 14 amino acids. The sample belongs to a study of blood T cell repertoires in COVID-19. About the study: There were acute and convalescent COVID-19 samples, and they came from the United States, Italy and Spain.

The sample taken for sequencing was peripheral blood. The genes are TRBV5-8 and TRBJ1-2, with TRBD1 matching over 8 bases. The sequence was obtained from a man aged 25 to 45 with active or convalescent COVID-19. The CDR3 DNA reads TGTGCCAGCAGCTCCGGACAGGGAGTGAGCGGCTACACCTTC. This sequence encodes CASSSGQGVSGYTF.